The T cell receptor (beta chain) under discussion was sequenced for a study of sequential checkpoint blockade in melanoma. At the level of the study: First-line arms were nivolumab then ipilimumab, or the reverse, randomized 1:1.

Trimming removed 4 bases at V and 6 bases at J, with 15 bases between. CDR1 and CDR2 (germline): LGHNA, YNFKEQ. CDR3 size: 14 residues. Noted treatment: randomized to nivolumab then ipilimumab (arm A) or the reverse (arm B). No patient had prior DNA-damaging chemotherapy. Live CD3+CD8+ CD19− CD56− cells were sorted from PBMCs. Produced via immunoSEQ multiplex PCR; TCRdb's table is partial and in-frame only. Among approximately 8,000 clones, about 65% were seen once, and the ten largest hold about 50%. This clone was seen more than once but under ten times. The origin of this receptor is a human patient with melanoma. Some clones in this sample may be carry-over from other donors' samples. The chain employs TRBV4-2 and TRBJ1-2; no clear D. The sequenced sample was CD8+ T cells sorted from blood (inferred from file names), obtained from a patient given nivolumab and ipilimumab in sequence. For the CDR3, the DNA is TGTGCCAGCAGCCCCACAGCGGGTCGGGATGGCTACACCTTC. Translating gives CASSPTAGRDGYTF.